This T cell receptor beta chain was profiled in a study of T cells in Graves' hyperthyroidism and ophthalmopathy (dated by TCRdb to between 2018 and 2020). Regarding the study in general: Peripheral blood samples were taken at the time of initial diagnosis, prior to any treatment. To identify distinguishing TCR V-J signatures, a discovery cohort of around 100 patients was used, comprising 43 with Graves' ophthalmopathy and 57 with stable Graves' hyperthyroidism. According to the paper, TCR Vbeta CDR3 sequencing was carried out on 135 peripheral blood samples, which came from over 40 ophthalmopathy, around 74 hyperthyroidism and approximately 17 progressor patients. In addition, the study compared T-cell repertoires in thyroid tissue and in blood from several Graves' hyperthyroidism patients. An independent validation cohort of under 20 hyperthyroidism patients and some 15 patients who later progressed to ophthalmopathy tested prospective prediction of ophthalmopathy. After blood sampling, hyperthyroidism patients were treated with methimazole at a starting dose of 30 mg daily, and ophthalmopathy patients were treated with high-dose intravenous methylprednisolone. The 75 to 100 discovery patients were divided at random into training and test sets in a 7:3 ratio. What the research found in general, with its limitations: In cross-validation, a model built on a 13 V-J signature told ophthalmopathy apart from stable hyperthyroidism with just under 90% sensitivity and roughly 82% specificity, and in testing the same model reached 80%/75%. Blood samples also contained most of the expanded thyroid clonotypes (frequency above 0.001), which suggests that blood repertoires may reflect thyroid immune responses. Sample size was not statistically predetermined, and investigators were not blinded to group allocation. During validation, the model predicted progression to ophthalmopathy a median of about 5.9 months ahead of onset, with almost 71% sensitivity and 72.22% specificity.

TCR beta CDR3 regions were amplified from RNA transcripts. For the first round of RT-PCR on the TCR CDR3, the HTBI primer set was used together with the Qiagen OneStep RT-PCR kit. The libraries were constructed in a second round of multiplex PCR and then size-selected and purified. Paired-end sequencing of the libraries was performed with 100 bp reads on an Illumina HiSeq2000. The authors processed their data as follows. SOAPnuke was used to process the raw data, with reads discarded if the reads contained adapters or uncalled bases, had a mean Phred below 15, or lacked an exact constant-primer or identifier match. COPE v1.2.5 was used to merge the high-quality paired reads, and each unique nucleotide sequence was defined as a clonotype. Clonotypes were aligned to IMGT TRBV, TRBD and TRBJ reference segments using MiTCR v1.1. The analysis included only V-J combinations with a frequency above 0.0001, which together covered 99% to 99.2% of the repertoires. A TCS score was defined as the ratio between F50 (clonal expansion) and ExV (chaos), using BLOSUM62-based TCRdist between CDR3 peptides within each V-J. Welch's t-statistics and random forest reduced 500 to 550 V-J features to 13, which were used in a naive Bayes classifier (R e1071). TCRdb's own reprocessing of the public reads used fastp at Q25 and MiXCR and kept productive beta chains. Entries that share a CDR3 protein sequence are merged under the most common genes and DNA. TCRdb, not the original authors, processed these V and J calls. The sample profile shows roughly 170,000 distinct CDR3 sequences; 17% of them were found once. The leading ten clones occupy 25% to 35% of the sample.

Ends trimmed: V by 5 bases, J by 2 bases; bases unmatched to a gene: 4. From a lookup of the germline V gene, CDR1 and CDR2 are SGHAT and FQNNGV. The CDR3, cysteine through phenylalanine, is 16 amino acids long. Left in the record is the CDR3 DNA by itself, 48 bases read in frame from the first base. This clonotype was counted ten times or more. What this receptor recognizes is not known. Per-base qualities were not stored, and no clone one base away is much larger. Graves' hyperthyroidism was defined as stable when no progression to ophthalmopathy occurred over 18 months of follow-up. Hyperthyroidism patients were newly diagnosed, with disease duration under 2 months, and aged 18 to 65 years. Patients with uncontrolled infections, other autoimmune diseases, pregnancy or lactation were excluded. Clinical symptoms, serum thyroxine and TRAb, thyroid ultrasound, and orbital computed tomography formed the basis for the diagnoses. Ficoll-Paque density gradient centrifugation was used to isolate PBMCs from 9.5 to 10 ml of fresh peripheral blood. Total RNA was extracted using Trizol reagent, and RNA quality was assessed on an Agilent 2100 Bioanalyzer.

This TCR was sampled from a woman between 45 and 60 years old with Graves' hyperthyroidism. Sequencing input: blood. The chain was built from TRBV11-2 and TRBJ2-1; the central 12 bases match TRBD2. The nucleotides read TGTGCCAGCAGCATAAGACTAGCGGGGGCCTACAATGAGCAGTTCTTC. Protein translation: CASSIRLAGAYNEQFF.